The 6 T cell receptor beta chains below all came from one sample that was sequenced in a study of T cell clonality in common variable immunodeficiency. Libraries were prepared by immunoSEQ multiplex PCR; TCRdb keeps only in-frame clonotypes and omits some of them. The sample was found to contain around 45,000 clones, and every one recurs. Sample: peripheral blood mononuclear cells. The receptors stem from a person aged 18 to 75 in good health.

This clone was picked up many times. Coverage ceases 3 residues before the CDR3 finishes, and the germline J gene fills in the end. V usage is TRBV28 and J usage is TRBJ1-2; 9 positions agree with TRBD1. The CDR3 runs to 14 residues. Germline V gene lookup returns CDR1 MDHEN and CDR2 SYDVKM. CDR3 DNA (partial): TGTGCCAGCAGTGATACAGGGGGCCGAGGGGGC. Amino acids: CASSDTGGRGG. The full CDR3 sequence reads CASSDTGGRGGYTF.

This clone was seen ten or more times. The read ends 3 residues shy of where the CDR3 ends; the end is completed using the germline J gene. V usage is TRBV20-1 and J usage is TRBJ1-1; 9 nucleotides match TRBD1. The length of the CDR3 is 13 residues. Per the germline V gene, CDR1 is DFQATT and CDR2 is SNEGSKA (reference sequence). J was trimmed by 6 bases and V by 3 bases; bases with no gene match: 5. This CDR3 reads CSASLRTGAEAFF. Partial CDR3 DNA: TGCAGTGCTAGCTTAAGGACAGGGGCTGAA.

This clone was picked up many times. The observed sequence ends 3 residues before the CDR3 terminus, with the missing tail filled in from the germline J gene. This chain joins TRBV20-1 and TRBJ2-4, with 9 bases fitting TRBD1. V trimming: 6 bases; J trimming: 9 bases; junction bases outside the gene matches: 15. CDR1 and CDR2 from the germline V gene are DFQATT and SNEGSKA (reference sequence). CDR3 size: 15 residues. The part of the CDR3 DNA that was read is TGCAGTGCCCAATTAACAGGGGGCGTTGCCAGCATT. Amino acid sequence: CSAQLTGGVASI. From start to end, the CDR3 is CSAQLTGGVASIQYF.

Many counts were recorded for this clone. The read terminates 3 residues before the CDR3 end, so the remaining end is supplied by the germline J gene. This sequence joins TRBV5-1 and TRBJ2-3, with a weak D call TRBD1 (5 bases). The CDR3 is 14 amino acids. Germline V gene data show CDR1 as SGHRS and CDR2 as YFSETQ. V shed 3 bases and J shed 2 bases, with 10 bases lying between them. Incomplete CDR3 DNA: TGCGCCAGCAGCTCCCAGGGTCTCACAGATACG. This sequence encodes CASSSQGLTDT. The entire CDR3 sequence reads CASSSQGLTDTQYF.

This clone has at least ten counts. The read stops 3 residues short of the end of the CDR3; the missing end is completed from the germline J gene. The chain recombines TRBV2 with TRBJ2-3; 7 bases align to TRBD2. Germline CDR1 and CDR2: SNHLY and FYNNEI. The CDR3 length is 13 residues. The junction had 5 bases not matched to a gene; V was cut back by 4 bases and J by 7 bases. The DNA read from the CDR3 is TGTGCCAGCAGTGTCTCTAGCGGTAATACG. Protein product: CASSVSSGNT. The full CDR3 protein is CASSVSSGNTQYF.

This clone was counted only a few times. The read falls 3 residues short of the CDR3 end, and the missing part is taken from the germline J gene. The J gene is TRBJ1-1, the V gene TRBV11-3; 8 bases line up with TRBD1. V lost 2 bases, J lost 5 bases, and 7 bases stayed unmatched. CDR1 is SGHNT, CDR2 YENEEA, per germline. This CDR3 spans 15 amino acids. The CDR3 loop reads CASSLPGQGGTEAFF. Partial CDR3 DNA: TGTGCCAGCAGCTTACCCGGACAGGGAGGGACTGAA.